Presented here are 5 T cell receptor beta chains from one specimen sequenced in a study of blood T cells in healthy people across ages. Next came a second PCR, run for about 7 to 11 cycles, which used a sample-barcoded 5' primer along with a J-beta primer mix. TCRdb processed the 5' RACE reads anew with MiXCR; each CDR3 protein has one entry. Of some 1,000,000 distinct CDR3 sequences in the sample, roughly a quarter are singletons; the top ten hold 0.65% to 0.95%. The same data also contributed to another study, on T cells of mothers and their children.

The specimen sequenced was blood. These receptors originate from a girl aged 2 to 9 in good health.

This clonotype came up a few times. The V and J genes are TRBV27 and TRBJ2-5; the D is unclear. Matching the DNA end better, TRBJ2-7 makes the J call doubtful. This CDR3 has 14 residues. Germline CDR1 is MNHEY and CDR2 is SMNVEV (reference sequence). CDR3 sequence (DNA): TGTGCCAGCACTCGTGGGCAGCCCCCCTACGAGCAGTACTTC. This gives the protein CASTRGQPPYEQYF.

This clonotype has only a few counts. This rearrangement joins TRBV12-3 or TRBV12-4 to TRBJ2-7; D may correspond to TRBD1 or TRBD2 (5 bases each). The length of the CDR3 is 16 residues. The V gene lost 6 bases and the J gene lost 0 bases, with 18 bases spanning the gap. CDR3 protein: CASSPGVWGSSYEQYF. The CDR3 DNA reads TGTGCCAGCAGCCCCGGGGTTTGGGGGAGCTCCTACGAGCAGTACTTC.

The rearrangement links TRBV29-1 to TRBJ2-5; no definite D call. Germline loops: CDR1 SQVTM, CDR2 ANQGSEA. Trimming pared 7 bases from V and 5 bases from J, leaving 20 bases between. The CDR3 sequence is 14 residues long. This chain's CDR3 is CSAPGPGLEETQYF. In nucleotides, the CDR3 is TGCAGCGCTCCCGGGCCGGGCCTTGAGGAGACCCAGTACTTC.

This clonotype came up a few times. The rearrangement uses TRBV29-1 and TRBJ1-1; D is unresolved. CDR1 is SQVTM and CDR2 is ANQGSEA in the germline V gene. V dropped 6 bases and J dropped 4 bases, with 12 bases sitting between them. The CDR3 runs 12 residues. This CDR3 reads CSVLASITEAFF. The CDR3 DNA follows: TGCAGCGTCCTCGCCTCAATCACTGAAGCTTTCTTT.

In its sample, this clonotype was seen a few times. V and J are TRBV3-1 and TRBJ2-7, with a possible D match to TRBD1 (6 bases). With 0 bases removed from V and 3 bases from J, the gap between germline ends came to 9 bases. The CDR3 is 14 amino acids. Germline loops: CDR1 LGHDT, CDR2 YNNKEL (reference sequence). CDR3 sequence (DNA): TGTGCCAGCAGCCAAGAACAGGGTTTCTACGAGCAGTACTTC. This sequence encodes CASSQEQGFYEQYF.